The entry that follows covers one T cell receptor beta chain sequence. The antigen remains unidentified. Some clones are missing from TCRdb's copy, which holds only in-frame ones; the method was immunoSEQ multiplex PCR. The sample has over a million clones, about 70% seen once. These data belong to a study of shared clonotypes between healthy human individuals. Germline loops: CDR1 SGHDT, CDR2 YYEEEE. The CDR3 covers 13 residues. V lost 3 bases and J lost 14, with 18 bases in between. Whole-study results and caveats: Large sequencing depth failed to make sorted-subset sequencing complete, rarefaction showed. What naive subsets generally showed was a larger estimated richness than memory subsets showed.

The TCR was taken from a man aged 18 to 29 in good health. The V and J genes are TRBV5-6 and TRBJ2-1; D is unresolved. Material: memory CD4+ T cells sorted from blood. Subset meaning: CD45RA-negative fraction. CDR3 nucleotide sequence: TGTGCCAGCAGCTCCAGAAGGGTGGGCTGGGAGTTCTTC. This sequence encodes CASSSRRVGWEFF. Looking up the rest from reference TRBV5-6 and TRBJ2-1 gives the full variable domain: DAGVTQSPTHLIKTRGQQVTLRCSPKSGHDTVSWYQQALGQGPQFIFQYYEEEERQRGNFPDRFSGHQFPNYSSELNVNALLLGDSALYLCASSSRRVGWEFFGPGTRLTVL.